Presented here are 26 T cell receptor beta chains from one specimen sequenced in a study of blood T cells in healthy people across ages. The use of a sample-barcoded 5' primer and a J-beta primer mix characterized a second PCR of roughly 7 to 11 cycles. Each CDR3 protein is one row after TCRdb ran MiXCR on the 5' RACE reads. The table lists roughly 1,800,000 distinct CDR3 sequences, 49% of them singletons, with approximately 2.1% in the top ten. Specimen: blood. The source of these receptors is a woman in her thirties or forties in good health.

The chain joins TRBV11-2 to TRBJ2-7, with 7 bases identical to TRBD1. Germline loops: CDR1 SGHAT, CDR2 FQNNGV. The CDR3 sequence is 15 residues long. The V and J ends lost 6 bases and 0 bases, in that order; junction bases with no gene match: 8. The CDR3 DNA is TGTGCCAGCAGTCCAGGACAGGTCGGCTCCTACGAGCAGTACTTC. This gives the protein CASSPGQVGSYEQYF.

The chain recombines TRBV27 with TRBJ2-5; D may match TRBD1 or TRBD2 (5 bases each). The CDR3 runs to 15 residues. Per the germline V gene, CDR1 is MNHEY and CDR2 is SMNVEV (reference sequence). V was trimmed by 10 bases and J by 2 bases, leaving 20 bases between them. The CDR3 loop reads CATWDGPPFQETQYF. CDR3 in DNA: TGTGCCACCTGGGACGGTCCACCTTTTCAAGAGACCCAGTACTTC.

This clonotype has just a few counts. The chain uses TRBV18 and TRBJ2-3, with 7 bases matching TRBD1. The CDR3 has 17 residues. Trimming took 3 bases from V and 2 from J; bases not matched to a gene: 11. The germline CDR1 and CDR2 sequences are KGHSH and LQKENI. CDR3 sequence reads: CASSPRDWDSFTDTQYF. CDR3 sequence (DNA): TGTGCCAGCTCACCCCGGGATTGGGACAGCTTCACAGATACGCAGTATTTT.

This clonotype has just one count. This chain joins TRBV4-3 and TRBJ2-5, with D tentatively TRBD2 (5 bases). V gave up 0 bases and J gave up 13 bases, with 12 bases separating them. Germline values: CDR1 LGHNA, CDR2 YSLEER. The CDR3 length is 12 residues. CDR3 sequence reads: CASSQEGRERYF. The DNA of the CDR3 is TGCGCCAGCAGCCAAGAAGGCCGGGAAAGGTACTTC.

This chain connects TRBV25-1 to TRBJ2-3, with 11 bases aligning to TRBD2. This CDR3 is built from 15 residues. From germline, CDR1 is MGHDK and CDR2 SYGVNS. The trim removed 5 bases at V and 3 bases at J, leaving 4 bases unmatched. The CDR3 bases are TGTGCCAGCAGTAGGACTAGCGGGTGGACAGATACGCAGTATTTT. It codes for CASSRTSGWTDTQYF.

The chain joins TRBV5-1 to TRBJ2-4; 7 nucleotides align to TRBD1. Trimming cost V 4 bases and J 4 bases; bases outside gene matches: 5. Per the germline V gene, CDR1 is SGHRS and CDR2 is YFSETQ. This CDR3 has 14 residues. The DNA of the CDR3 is TGCGCCAGCAGCCAGGGGGACGGAAAAAACATTCAGTACTTC. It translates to CASSQGDGKNIQYF.

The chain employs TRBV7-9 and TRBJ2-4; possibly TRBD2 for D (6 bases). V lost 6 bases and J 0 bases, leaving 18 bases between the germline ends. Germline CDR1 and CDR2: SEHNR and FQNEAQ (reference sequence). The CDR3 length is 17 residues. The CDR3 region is CASSGGLEGLAKNIQYF. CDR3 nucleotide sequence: TGTGCCAGCAGTGGTGGCTTGGAGGGACTAGCCAAAAACATTCAGTACTTC.

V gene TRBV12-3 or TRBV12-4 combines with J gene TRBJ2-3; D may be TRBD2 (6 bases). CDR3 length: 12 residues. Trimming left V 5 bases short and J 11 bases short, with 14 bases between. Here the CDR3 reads CASSPRLGRQYF. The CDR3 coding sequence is TGTGCCAGCAGTCCCCGACTAGGGAGGCAGTATTTT.

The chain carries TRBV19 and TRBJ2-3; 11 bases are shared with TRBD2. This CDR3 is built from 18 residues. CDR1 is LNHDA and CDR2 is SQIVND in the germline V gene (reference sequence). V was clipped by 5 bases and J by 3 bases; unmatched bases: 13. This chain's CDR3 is CASSPRPLAGGGTDTQYF. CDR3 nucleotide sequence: TGTGCCAGTAGTCCACGACCCCTAGCGGGGGGAGGTACAGATACGCAGTATTTT.

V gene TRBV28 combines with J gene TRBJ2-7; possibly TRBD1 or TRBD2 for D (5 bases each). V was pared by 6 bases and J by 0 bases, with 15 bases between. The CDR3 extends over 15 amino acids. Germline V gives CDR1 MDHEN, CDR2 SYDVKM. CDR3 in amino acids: CASSPFGTTSYEQYF. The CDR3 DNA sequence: TGTGCCAGCAGCCCCTTTGGGACGACCTCCTACGAGCAGTACTTC.

This chain's CDR3 is CSATRRGRETQYF. In DNA form, the CDR3 reads TGCAGTGCTACTCGCAGGGGGAGAGAGACCCAGTACTTC. The chain has TRBV20-1 and TRBJ2-5; TRBD1 matches 7 bases. The germline V gene has CDR1 DFQATT and CDR2 SNEGSKA (reference sequence). V lost 4 bases to trimming and J lost 4 bases; unmatched junction nucleotides: 6. The CDR3 runs 13 residues.

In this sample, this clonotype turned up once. The CDR3: CASSPRSYTGELFF. The CDR3 DNA reads TGTGCCAGCAGCCCCAGATCATACACCGGGGAGCTGTTTTTT. The rearrangement joins TRBV11-2 to TRBJ2-2; unclear D gene. V was cut by 5 bases and J by 3 bases, with 10 bases left in between. The CDR3 runs 14 residues. Germline lookup yields CDR1 SGHAT and CDR2 FQNNGV.

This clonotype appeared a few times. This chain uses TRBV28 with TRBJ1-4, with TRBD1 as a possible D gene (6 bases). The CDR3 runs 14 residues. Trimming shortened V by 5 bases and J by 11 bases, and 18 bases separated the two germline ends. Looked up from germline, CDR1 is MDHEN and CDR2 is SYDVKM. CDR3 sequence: CASSPGTTGRKLFF. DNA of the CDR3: TGTGCCAGCAGTCCCGGGACAACCGGACGGAAACTGTTTTTT.

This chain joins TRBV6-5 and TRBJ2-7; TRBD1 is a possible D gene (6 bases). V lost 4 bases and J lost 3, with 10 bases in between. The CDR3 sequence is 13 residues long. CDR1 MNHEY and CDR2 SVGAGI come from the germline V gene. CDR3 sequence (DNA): TGTGCCAGCAGTTGGAGCAGGGGCTACGAGCAGTACTTC. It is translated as CASSWSRGYEQYF.

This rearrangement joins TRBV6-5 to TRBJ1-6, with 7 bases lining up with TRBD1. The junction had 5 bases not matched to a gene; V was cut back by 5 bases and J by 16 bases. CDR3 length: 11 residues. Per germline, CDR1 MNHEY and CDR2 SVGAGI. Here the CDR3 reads CASSTGTALHF. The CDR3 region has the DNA TGTGCCAGCAGTACCGGGACAGCTCTCCACTTT.

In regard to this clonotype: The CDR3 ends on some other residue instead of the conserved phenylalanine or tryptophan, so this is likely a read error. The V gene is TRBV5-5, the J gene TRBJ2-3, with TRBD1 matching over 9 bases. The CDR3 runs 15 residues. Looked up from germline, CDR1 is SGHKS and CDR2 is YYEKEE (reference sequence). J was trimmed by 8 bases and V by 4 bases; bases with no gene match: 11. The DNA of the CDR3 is TGTGCCAGCAGCGAGGGGACAGGGAGGATGGCTACGCAGTATTTA. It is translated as CASSEGTGRMATQYL.

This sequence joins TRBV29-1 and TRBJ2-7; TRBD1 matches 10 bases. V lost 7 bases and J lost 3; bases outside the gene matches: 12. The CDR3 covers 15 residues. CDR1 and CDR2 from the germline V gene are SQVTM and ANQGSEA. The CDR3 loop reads CSGPPGTGAGYEQYF. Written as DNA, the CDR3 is TGCAGCGGTCCTCCCGGGACAGGGGCAGGCTACGAGCAGTACTTC.

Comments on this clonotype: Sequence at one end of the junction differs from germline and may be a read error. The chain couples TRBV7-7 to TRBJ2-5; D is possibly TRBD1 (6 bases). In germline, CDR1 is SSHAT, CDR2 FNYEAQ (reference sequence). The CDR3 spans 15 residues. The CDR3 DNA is TGTGCTAGCAGCTCAAGGACAGCCTTCCGGGAGACCCAGTACTTC. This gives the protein CASSSRTAFRETQYF.

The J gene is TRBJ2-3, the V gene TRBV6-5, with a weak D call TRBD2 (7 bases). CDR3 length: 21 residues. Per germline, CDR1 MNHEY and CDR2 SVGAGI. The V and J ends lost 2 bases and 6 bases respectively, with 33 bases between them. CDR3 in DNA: TGTGCCAGCAGTTACGCGGGACTTTTGGGGGCTAGCGGCACAGGCCTTGATACGCAGTATTTT. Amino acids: CASSYAGLLGASGTGLDTQYF.

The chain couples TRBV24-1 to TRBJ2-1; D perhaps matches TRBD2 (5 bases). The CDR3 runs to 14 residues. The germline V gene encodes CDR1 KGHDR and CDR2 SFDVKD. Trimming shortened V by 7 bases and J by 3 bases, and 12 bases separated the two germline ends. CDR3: CATRGDSVYNEQFF. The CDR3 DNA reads TGTGCCACCAGAGGTGATAGCGTCTACAATGAGCAGTTCTTC.

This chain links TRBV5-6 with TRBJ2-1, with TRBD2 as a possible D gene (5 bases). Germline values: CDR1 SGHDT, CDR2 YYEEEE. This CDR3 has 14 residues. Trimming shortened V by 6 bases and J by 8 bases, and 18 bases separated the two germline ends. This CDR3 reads CASTPRSLRDEQFF. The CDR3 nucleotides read TGTGCCAGCACCCCTAGGTCATTGAGGGATGAGCAGTTCTTC.

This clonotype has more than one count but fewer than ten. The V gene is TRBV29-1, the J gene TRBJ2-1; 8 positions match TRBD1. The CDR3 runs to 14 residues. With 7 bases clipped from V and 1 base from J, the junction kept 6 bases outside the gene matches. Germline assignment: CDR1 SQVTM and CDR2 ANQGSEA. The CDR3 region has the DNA TGCAGCGACCTCGGACAGGGTTCCTACAATGAGCAGTTCTTC. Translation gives CSDLGQGSYNEQFF.

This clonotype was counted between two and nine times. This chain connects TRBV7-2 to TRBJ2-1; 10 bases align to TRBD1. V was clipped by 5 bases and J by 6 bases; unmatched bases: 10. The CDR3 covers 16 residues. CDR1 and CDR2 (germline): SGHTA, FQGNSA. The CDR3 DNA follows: TGTGCCAGCAGCCGCAGGGACAGGGGACGGGGCAATGAGCAGTTCTTC. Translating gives CASSRRDRGRGNEQFF. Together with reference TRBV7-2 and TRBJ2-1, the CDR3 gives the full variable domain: GAGVSQSPSNKVTEKGKDVELRCDPISGHTALYWYRQSLGQGLEFLIYFQGNSAPDKSGLPSDRFSAERTGGSVSTLTIQRTQQEDSAVYLCASSRRDRGRGNEQFFGPGTRLTVL.

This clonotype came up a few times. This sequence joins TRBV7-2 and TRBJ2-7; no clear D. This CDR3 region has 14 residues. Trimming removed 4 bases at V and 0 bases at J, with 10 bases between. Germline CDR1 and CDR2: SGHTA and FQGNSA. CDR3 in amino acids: CASSSDVRSYEQYF. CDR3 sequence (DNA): TGTGCCAGCAGCTCGGACGTTCGCTCCTACGAGCAGTACTTC. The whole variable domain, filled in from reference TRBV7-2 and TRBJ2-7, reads GAGVSQSPSNKVTEKGKDVELRCDPISGHTALYWYRQSLGQGLEFLIYFQGNSAPDKSGLPSDRFSAERTGGSVSTLTIQRTQQEDSAVYLCASSSDVRSYEQYFGPGTRLTVT.

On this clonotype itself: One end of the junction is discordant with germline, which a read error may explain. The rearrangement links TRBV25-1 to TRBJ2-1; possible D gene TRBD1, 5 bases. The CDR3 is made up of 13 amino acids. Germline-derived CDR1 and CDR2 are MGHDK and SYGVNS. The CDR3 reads CVSLGRASNEQFF. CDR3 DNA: TGTGTCAGCCTGGGCAGGGCCTCCAATGAGCAGTTCTTC. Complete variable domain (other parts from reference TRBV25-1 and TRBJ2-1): EADIYQTPRYLVIGTGKKITLECSQTMGHDKMYWYQQDPGMELHLIHYSYGVNSTEKGDLSSESTVSRIRTEHFPLTLESARPSHTSQYLCVSLGRASNEQFFGPGTRLTVL.

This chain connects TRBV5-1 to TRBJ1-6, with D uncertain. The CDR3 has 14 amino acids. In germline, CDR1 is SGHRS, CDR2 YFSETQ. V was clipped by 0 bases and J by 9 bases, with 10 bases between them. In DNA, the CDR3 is TGCGCCAGCAGCTTGGACGGGAGAGTTTCACCCCTCCACTTT. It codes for CASSLDGRVSPLHF.